A selection of T cell receptor beta chains follows, all from one sample in a study of cytomegalovirus exposure and HLA in healthy donors. Some clones are missing from TCRdb's copy, which holds only in-frame ones; the method was immunoSEQ multiplex PCR. The data hold around 180,000 clones, with roughly 85% observed a single time. The specimen sequenced was PBMCs. Every receptor here comes from a boy younger than 10 in good health and CMV-seronegative. The CDR3 runs from the conserved cysteine through the conserved F or W. Clone size, where shown, is once, few, many, or a class for clones that have expanded.

CASSTLDRGEDQETQYF	NA	TRBV28	TRBJ2-5
CASSLPRDIKQTEAFF	NA	TRBV19	TRBJ1-1
CASSLAGSSSTDTQYF	NA	TRBV5-6	TRBJ2-3
CASSLSLAYEQYF	once	TRBV28	TRBJ2-7
CAWSYGRGNTEAFF	once	TRBV30	TRBJ1-1
CAAAGWRSGNTIYF	NA	TRBV2	TRBJ1-3
CASSLLQVGGKDEQFF	once	TRBV18	TRBJ2-1
CAWSRTGGNLGGNQPQHF	NA	TRBV30	TRBJ1-5
CASRSYDMNTEAFF	NA	TRBV5-1	TRBJ1-1
CASSLLEGNQPQHF	NA	TRBV5-4	TRBJ1-5
CATSRLTTFNQPQHF	once	TRBV15	TRBJ1-5
CASSLAGTSGKYEQYF	NA	TRBV7-2	TRBJ2-7
CASSKAISRELFF	NA	TRBV21-1	TRBJ2-2
CASTDISSYEQYF	NA	TRBV25-1	TRBJ2-7
CASTRTGDQPQHF	NA	TRBV19	TRBJ1-5
CSVAGTGDYNEQFF	NA	TRBV29-1	TRBJ2-1
CASSFRRGSYNSPLHF	NA	TRBV27	TRBJ1-6
CASSLGQGAGGELFF	NA	TRBV13	TRBJ2-2
CASSSGNTIYF	NA	TRBV28	TRBJ1-3
CASSPEVLAGGPEQFF	once	TRBV4-2	TRBJ2-1
CASSSQTSGGQETQYF	NA	TRBV5-1	TRBJ2-5
CASSLDRSTYEQYF	once	TRBV7-2	TRBJ2-7
CSASADSSTEAFF	NA	TRBV29-1	TRBJ1-1
CASSLELSGRAGYEQYF	NA	TRBV28	TRBJ2-7
CASSVAGTGGNEQFF	once	TRBV9	TRBJ2-1
CASSFLGVQPQHF	NA	TRBV28	TRBJ1-5
CASSLAGTRRTDEQFF	NA	TRBV5-6	TRBJ2-1